This T cell receptor (beta chain) was retrieved from a study of identifying expanded T cells in peripheral blood. Collection occurred without any documented infections or immune events in donors. Data came from immunoSEQ multiplex PCR; TCRdb stores just in-frame clones and leaves some out. The table lists fewer than 130,000 clones, around nine tenths of them singletons. A word on this clone: Its antigen is unidentified.

This CDR3 is built from 16 residues. J was trimmed by 6 bases and V by 4 bases; bases with no gene match: 7. Study-wide points: Differentially abundant clones: 0.95 to 1.5 between replicates, about 15 at around 15 days, approximately 18 at four. Across healthy donors, higher total template counts meant significantly greater approximately 2-week count variance.

This sequence originates from a person aged 18 to 75 in good health. The rearrangement uses TRBV23-1 and TRBJ1-6; 9 nucleotides line up with TRBD1. TRBV23-1 is placed among ORFs of uncertain function. Input material: blood. The CDR3 DNA follows: TGCGCCAGCAGTCGACGGGACAGGGAGGGTAATTCACCCCTCCACTTT. Its translation is CASSRRDREGNSPLHF.